These 25 T cell receptor beta chains were sequenced from one sample in a study of cytomegalovirus exposure and HLA in healthy donors (dated by TCRdb to about 2017). Libraries were made using the immunoSEQ multiplex PCR assay. For the multiplex PCR, a mixture combining 60 forward primers for TCR Vbeta segments and 13 reverse primers for TCR Jbeta segments was used. TCRdb holds this immuneACCESS table with in-frame rearrangements only. Some clones are missing; in checked studies, unresolved V genes explain under half, and the rest has no known cause. In this sample the table shows about 160,000 clones, around 80% of which occur a single time. In total, the top ten clones hold around 2.6% of the sample. Sequencing was performed on PBMCs. The receptor source for this set is a female donor in good health and CMV-seronegative.

V is TRBV7-9 and J is TRBJ2-7; D possibly corresponds to TRBD2 (7 bases). The V end was cut by 5 bases, the J end by 4 bases, with 21 bases between. The CDR3 has 16 amino acids. Looked up from germline, CDR1 is SEHNR and CDR2 is FQNEAQ (reference sequence). Here the CDR3 DNA reads TGTGCCAGCAGCCCCACATGGGGGGGGGCTATGTACGAGCAGTACTTC. Its translation: CASSPTWGGAMYEQYF.

This clone came up a few times. The chain recombines TRBV27 with TRBJ2-7, with 7 positions matching TRBD2. Germline CDR1 and CDR2: MNHEY and SMNVEV (reference sequence). There are 15 residues in the CDR3. J gave up 3 bases and V 4 bases, and 9 bases lay outside the gene matches. The CDR3 DNA follows: TGTGCCAGCAGTTCGGGGGGAGAGGTGAACTACGAGCAGTACTTC. This gives the protein CASSSGGEVNYEQYF.

The V call is TRBV6-1, the J call TRBJ1-1; 11 nucleotides align to TRBD1. The V and J ends lost 3 bases and 5 bases, in that order; junction bases with no gene match: 5. The CDR3 is made up of 15 amino acids. Germline CDR1 reads MNHNS; CDR2 reads SASEGT. Here the CDR3 reads CASSEGGQGGTEAFF. Written as DNA, the CDR3 is TGTGCCAGCAGTGAGGGGGGACAGGGGGGTACTGAAGCTTTCTTT.

This chain links TRBV10-1 with TRBJ1-5, with no clear D. The CDR3 totals 13 residues. Per germline, CDR1 WNHNN and CDR2 SYGVQD (reference sequence). Trimming stripped 10 bases from V and 2 bases from J, with 12 bases between. CDR3 region: CATQRRCNQPQHF. As DNA, the CDR3 is TGCGCCACTCAACGTCGGTGCAATCAGCCCCAGCATTTT.

This chain links TRBV2 with TRBJ1-4, with D maybe TRBD1 (5 bases). Germline V gene lookup returns CDR1 SNHLY and CDR2 FYNNEI. V was pared by 3 bases and J by 5 bases, with 10 bases between. The CDR3 length is 14 residues. The CDR3 here is CASSDGGVNEKLFF. CDR3 sequence (DNA): TGTGCCAGCAGTGATGGAGGGGTGAATGAAAAACTGTTTTTT.

As for this clone: One junction end does not reproduce the germline sequence, and a read error may be involved. The chain couples TRBV7-9 to TRBJ1-4; maybe TRBD1 (5 bases). Germline V gives CDR1 SEHNR, CDR2 FQNEAQ (reference sequence). This CDR3 contains 17 residues. This CDR3 reads CSSSLEEGTGPNEKLFF. The CDR3 DNA is TGTTCCAGCAGCTTAGAGGAGGGGACGGGTCCGAATGAAAAACTGTTTTTT.

A few counts support this clone. V gene TRBV7-9 combines with J gene TRBJ2-3; D remains ambiguous. CDR1 and CDR2 (germline): SEHNR, FQNEAQ (reference sequence). V lost 11 bases, J lost 4 bases, and 13 bases lay in between. CDR3 size: 12 residues. CDR3 DNA: TGTGCCCCCCTCGTCCTCGCAGATACGCAGTATTTT. Its protein product is CAPLVLADTQYF.

The chain uses TRBV11-3 and TRBJ2-5, with D possibly TRBD1 on 6 matching bases. V was cut by 6 bases and J by 1 base, with 12 bases left in between. Looked up from germline, CDR1 is SGHNT and CDR2 is YENEEA. This CDR3 has 14 residues. The CDR3 DNA sequence: TGTGCCAGCAGTCTCAGACAGGCCCAAGAGACCCAGTACTTC. Its translation: CASSLRQAQETQYF.

The chain links TRBV29-1 to TRBJ1-1; tentative D call: TRBD1 (5 bases). V lost 4 bases and J 1 base, leaving 13 bases between the germline ends. The CDR3 consists of 14 residues. CDR1 is SQVTM, CDR2 ANQGSEA, per germline. In DNA, the CDR3 is TGCAGCGTTGTGGGGGGACTTAGGAACACTGAAGCTTTCTTT. It specifies CSVVGGLRNTEAFF.

The gene calls are TRBV27 and TRBJ2-5, with 7 bases identical to TRBD2. The junction had 11 bases not matched to a gene; V was cut back by 8 bases and J by 2 bases. CDR3 length: 15 amino acids. The germline V gene has CDR1 MNHEY and CDR2 SMNVEV (reference sequence). The CDR3 loop is CASQPFRGLQETQYF. In DNA form, the CDR3 reads TGTGCCAGCCAACCTTTCCGGGGACTACAAGAGACCCAGTACTTC.

This chain uses TRBV5-1 with TRBJ1-6; D is undetermined. The germline gives CDR1 SGHRS, CDR2 YFSETQ. V lost 0 bases and J 4 bases, leaving 8 bases between the germline ends. The CDR3 is 15 residues long. The CDR3 loop is CASSLDQNYNSPLHF. The CDR3 bases are TGCGCCAGCAGCTTGGATCAGAATTATAATTCACCCCTCCACTTT.

The chain links TRBV14 to TRBJ1-1; D gene ambiguous. Trimming took off 3 bases at V and 4 bases at J, with 15 bases between the two ends. Germline V lookup: CDR1 SGHDN, CDR2 FVKESK. The CDR3 length is 15 residues. CDR3 nucleotides: TGTGCCAGCAGCCAGGTATCGGGGTGGGCCACTGAAGCTTTCTTT. As protein: CASSQVSGWATEAFF.

The V call is TRBV30, the J call TRBJ1-6, with a possible D match to TRBD1 (5 bases). This CDR3 has 15 amino acids. V lost 0 bases and J lost 7, with 13 bases in between. Germline V lookup: CDR1 GTSNPN, CDR2 SVGIG (reference sequence). CDR3 in DNA: TGTGCCTGGAGTGTACTTTGGGGCGCGAATTCACCCCTCCACTTT. Its translation: CAWSVLWGANSPLHF.

The V call is TRBV6-5, the J call TRBJ1-1; D is unresolved. Germline V gene sequence: CDR1 MNHEY, CDR2 SVGAGI. The CDR3 is 12 residues long. V was trimmed by 2 bases and J by 4 bases, leaving 5 bases between them. The CDR3 reads CASSYGPTEAFF. The CDR3 DNA follows: TGTGCCAGCAGTTACGGGCCCACTGAAGCTTTCTTT.

J is TRBJ2-5 and V is TRBV11-2; 7 bases align to TRBD2. J was trimmed by 5 bases and V by 5 bases; bases with no gene match: 8. This CDR3 is 14 amino acids long. CDR1 and CDR2 from the germline V gene are SGHAT and FQNNGV. The CDR3 nucleotides read TGTGCCAGCAGCCCCCCGGGAGGTGGGGAGACCCAGTACTTC. Its translation: CASSPPGGGETQYF. Based on the CDR3 plus reference TRBV11-2 and TRBJ2-5, the full variable domain is EAGVAQSPRYKIIEKRQSVAFWCNPISGHATLYWYQQILGQGPKLLIQFQNNGVVDDSQLPKDRFSAERLKGVDSTLKIQPAKLEDSAVYLCASSPPGGGETQYFGPGTRLLVL.

This sequence joins TRBV7-8 and TRBJ2-5, with D unresolved. Germline CDR1 is SGHVS and CDR2 is FQNEAQ. This CDR3 contains 16 residues. V dropped 2 bases and J dropped 4 bases, with 17 bases sitting between them. The chain's CDR3 is CASSLSSGRGRETQYF. DNA for the CDR3: TGTGCCAGCAGCTTATCATCCGGCAGAGGTAGAGAGACCCAGTACTTC.

This chain's CDR3 is CAWSPSYGYTF. DNA for the CDR3: TGTGCCTGGAGTCCCAGCTATGGCTACACCTTC. J is TRBJ1-2 and V is TRBV30; D gene uncertain. The CDR3 spans 11 residues. With 2 bases removed from V and 4 bases from J, the gap between germline ends came to 5 bases. The V gene's germline CDR1 is GTSNPN and CDR2 SVGIG (reference sequence).

The chain recombines TRBV7-2 with TRBJ2-7; 9 positions agree with TRBD1. The CDR3 loop spans 19 amino acids. The J segment lost 2 bases and the V segment lost 2 bases, leaving 16 bases of the junction unmatched. CDR1 and CDR2 (germline): SGHTA, FQGNSA. The CDR3 spells CASSLISGVGTGRPYEQYF. CDR3 nucleotides: TGTGCCAGCAGCTTAATCTCTGGGGTCGGGACAGGGAGGCCCTACGAGCAGTACTTC.

The chain recombines TRBV27 with TRBJ2-5, with D perhaps matching TRBD2 (5 bases). Germline V CDR1 and CDR2: MNHEY, SMNVEV (reference sequence). CDR3 length: 15 amino acids. The germline V and J ends were trimmed by 5 bases and 5 bases, with 18 bases remaining between them. The CDR3 is CASSAITRSWETQYF. Written as DNA, the CDR3 is TGTGCCAGCAGTGCCATAACTAGGAGTTGGGAGACCCAGTACTTC.

The V and J genes are TRBV9 and TRBJ2-2; 8 nucleotides align to TRBD2. The CDR3 covers 13 residues. V dropped 1 base and J dropped 8; count of bases not matched to a gene: 1. The germline gives CDR1 SGDLS, CDR2 YYNGEE. The CDR3 spells CASSVSSGGELFF. DNA for the CDR3: TGTGCCAGCAGCGTATCTAGCGGGGGGGAGCTGTTTTTT.

The chain employs TRBV6-5 and TRBJ1-1; 9 bases are a match to TRBD1. The CDR3 totals 14 residues. V gave up 4 bases and J gave up 3 bases; unmatched junction bases: 3. CDR1 is MNHEY, CDR2 SVGAGI, per germline. The CDR3 is CASSSRTGDTEAFF. CDR3 DNA sequence: TGTGCCAGCAGTTCCCGGACAGGGGACACTGAAGCTTTCTTT.

The rearrangement links TRBV28 to TRBJ2-3; no firm D call. Germline V CDR1 and CDR2: MDHEN, SYDVKM. With 6 bases removed from V and 2 bases from J, the gap between germline ends came to 6 bases. This CDR3 has 12 residues. The CDR3 here is CASSPYTDTQYF. CDR3 in DNA: TGTGCCAGCAGCCCCTACACAGATACGCAGTATTTT.

This clone has more than one count but fewer than ten. V is TRBV6-1 and J is TRBJ1-1, with TRBD1 as a possible D gene (5 bases). The germline gives CDR1 MNHNS, CDR2 SASEGT. V lost 8 bases and J lost 5, with 15 bases in between. The CDR3 is 13 residues long. The CDR3 DNA reads as TGTGCCAGCGCCGCCGGGGGAGTAACTGAAGCTTTCTTT. Its protein product is CASAAGGVTEAFF.

The chain employs TRBV7-2 and TRBJ2-7; TRBD2 aligns across 9 bases. CDR3 length: 16 residues. Trimming at V came to 0 bases and at J to 3 bases, leaving 6 bases not matched to a gene. CDR1 and CDR2 (germline): SGHTA, FQGNSA. The CDR3 DNA is TGTGCCAGCAGCTTAGCTTACAGCGGGAGGATCTACGAGCAGTACTTC. This gives the protein CASSLAYSGRIYEQYF. Full variable domain (remainder filled in from reference TRBV7-2 and TRBJ2-7): GAGVSQSPSNKVTEKGKDVELRCDPISGHTALYWYRQSLGQGLEFLIYFQGNSAPDKSGLPSDRFSAERTGGSVSTLTIQRTQQEDSAVYLCASSLAYSGRIYEQYFGPGTRLTVT.

Notes on this clone: At one end, the junction sequence differs from germline, possibly due to a read error. This rearrangement joins TRBV30 to TRBJ2-2; D ambiguous. Germline V gene data show CDR1 as GTSNPN and CDR2 as SVGIG (reference sequence). CDR3 size: 11 residues. CDR3 loop: CAWGVSRELFF. CDR3 DNA: TGTGCCTGGGGTGTTAGTCGGGAGCTGTTTTTT.